This T cell receptor beta chain was recorded in a study of T cells after yellow fever vaccination. TCRdb re-called the 5' RACE reads through MiXCR, storing one row per CDR3 protein. Of some 320,000 distinct CDR3 sequences listed, approximately 4% were seen once; the top ten hold 19%. Germline V CDR1 and CDR2: SGHRS, YFSETQ. Trimming removed 3 bases at V and 6 bases at J, with 12 bases between. The CDR3 loop spans 13 amino acids. This clonotype was recorded many times. This receptor was obtained from a man aged 18 to 35 who received the YFV17D yellow fever vaccine. The V call is TRBV5-1, the J call TRBJ2-5, with D possibly matching TRBD1 (5 bases). Material: PBMCs, obtained 15 days after the yellow fever booster vaccination. CDR3 loop: CASSSGISKTQYF. For the CDR3, the DNA is TGCGCCAGCAGCTCAGGGATTTCGAAGACCCAGTACTTC. Drawing the rest from reference TRBV5-1 and TRBJ2-5, the complete variable domain is KAGVTQTPRYLIKTRGQQVTLSCSPISGHRSVSWYQQTPGQGLQFLFEYFSETQRNKGNFPGRFSGRQFSNSRSEMNVSTLELGDSALYLCASSSGISKTQYFGPGTRLLVL.